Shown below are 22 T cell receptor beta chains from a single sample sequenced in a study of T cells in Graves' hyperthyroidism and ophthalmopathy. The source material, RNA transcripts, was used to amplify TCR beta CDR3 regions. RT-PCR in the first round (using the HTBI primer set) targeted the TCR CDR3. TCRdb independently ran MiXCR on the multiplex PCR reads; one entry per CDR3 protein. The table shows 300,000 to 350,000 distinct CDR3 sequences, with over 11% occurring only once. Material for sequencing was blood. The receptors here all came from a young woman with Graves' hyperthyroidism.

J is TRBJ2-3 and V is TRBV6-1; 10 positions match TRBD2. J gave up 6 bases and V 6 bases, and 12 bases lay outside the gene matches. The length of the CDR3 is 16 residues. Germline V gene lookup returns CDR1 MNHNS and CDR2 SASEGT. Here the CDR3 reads CASRGLSGRAADTQYF. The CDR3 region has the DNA TGTGCCAGCAGGGGGTTAAGCGGGAGGGCCGCGGATACGCAGTATTTT.

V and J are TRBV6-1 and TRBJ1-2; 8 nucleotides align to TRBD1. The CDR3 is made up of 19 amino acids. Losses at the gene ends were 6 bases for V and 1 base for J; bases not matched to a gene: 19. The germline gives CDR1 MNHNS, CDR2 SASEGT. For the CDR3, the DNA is TGTGCCAGCAGCAAAACACGAGGAAAGACAGGGGCGAATAACTATGGCTACACCTTC. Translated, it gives CASSKTRGKTGANNYGYTF.

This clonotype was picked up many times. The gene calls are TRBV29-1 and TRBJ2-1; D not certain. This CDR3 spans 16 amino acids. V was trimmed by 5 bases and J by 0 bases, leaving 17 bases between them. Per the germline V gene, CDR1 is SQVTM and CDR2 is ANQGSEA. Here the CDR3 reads CSVRPLKGSSYNEQFF. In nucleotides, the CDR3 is TGCAGCGTTCGCCCCTTAAAAGGAAGCTCCTACAATGAGCAGTTCTTC.

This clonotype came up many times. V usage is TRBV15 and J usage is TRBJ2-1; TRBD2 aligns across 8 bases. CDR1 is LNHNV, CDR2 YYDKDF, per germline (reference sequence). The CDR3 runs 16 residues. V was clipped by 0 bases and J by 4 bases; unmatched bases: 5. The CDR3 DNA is TGTGCCACCAGCAGAGATTATAGCGGGACATACAATGAGCAGTTCTTC. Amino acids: CATSRDYSGTYNEQFF.

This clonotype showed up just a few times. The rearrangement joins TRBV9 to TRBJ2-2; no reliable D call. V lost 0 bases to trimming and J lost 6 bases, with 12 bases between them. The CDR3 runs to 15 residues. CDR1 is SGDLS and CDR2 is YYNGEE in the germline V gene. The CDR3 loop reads CASSVGSGPPGELFF. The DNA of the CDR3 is TGTGCCAGCAGCGTAGGGAGTGGGCCCCCCGGGGAGCTGTTTTTT.

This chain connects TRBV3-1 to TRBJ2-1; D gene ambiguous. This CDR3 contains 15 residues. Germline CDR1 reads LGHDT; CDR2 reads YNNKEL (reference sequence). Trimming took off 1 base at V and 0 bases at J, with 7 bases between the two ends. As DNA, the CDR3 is TGTGCCAGCAGCCAAGGACGGAGCTCCTACAATGAGCAGTTCTTC. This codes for CASSQGRSSYNEQFF.

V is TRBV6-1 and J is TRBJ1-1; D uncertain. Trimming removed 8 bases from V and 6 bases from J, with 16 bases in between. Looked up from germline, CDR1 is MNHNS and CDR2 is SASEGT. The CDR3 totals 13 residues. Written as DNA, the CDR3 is TGTGCCAGCGGCAGGCATCAGAGGCCTGAAGCTTTCTTT. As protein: CASGRHQRPEAFF.

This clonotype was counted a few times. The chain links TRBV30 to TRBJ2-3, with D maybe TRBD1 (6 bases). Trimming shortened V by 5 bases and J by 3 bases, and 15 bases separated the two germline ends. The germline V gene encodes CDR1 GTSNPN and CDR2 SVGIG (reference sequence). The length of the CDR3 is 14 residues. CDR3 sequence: CAWAQGRRTDTQYF. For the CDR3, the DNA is TGTGCCTGGGCTCAGGGGCGGCGGACAGATACGCAGTATTTT.

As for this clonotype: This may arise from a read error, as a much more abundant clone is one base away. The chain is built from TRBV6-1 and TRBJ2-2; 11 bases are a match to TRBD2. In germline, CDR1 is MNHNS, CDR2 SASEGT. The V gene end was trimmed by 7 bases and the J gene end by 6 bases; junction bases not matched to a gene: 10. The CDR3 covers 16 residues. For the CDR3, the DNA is TGTGCCAGCACCCACCCGTTAGCGGGAGGGTCCGGGGAGCTGTTTTTT. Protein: CASTHPLAGGSGELFF.

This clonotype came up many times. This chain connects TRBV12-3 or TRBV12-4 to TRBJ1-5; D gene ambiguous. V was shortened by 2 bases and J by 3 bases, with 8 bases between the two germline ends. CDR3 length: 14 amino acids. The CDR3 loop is CASSLNSDNQPQHF. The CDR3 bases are TGTGCCAGCAGTTTAAACTCAGACAATCAGCCCCAGCATTTT.

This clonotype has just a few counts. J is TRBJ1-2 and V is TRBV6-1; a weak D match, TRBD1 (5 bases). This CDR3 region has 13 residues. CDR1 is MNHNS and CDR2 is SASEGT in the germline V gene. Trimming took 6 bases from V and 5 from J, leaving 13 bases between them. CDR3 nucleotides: TGTGCCAGCAGCGGGGGTGTTGGGTATGGCTACACCTTC. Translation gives CASSGGVGYGYTF.

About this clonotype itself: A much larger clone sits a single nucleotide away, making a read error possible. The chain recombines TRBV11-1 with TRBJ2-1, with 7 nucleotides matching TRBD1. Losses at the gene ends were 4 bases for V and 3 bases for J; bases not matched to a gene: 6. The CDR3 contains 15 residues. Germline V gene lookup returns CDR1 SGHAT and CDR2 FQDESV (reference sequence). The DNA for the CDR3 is TGTGCCAGCAGCTCAGGGACAGCGAACTACAATGAGCAGTTCTTC. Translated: CASSSGTANYNEQFF.

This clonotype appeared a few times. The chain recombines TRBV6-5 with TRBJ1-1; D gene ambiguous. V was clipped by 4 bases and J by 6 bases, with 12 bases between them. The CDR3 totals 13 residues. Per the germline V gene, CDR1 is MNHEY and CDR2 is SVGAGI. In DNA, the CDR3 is TGTGCCAGCAGTTCGCACAGCAAACCTGAAGCTTTCTTT. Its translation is CASSSHSKPEAFF.

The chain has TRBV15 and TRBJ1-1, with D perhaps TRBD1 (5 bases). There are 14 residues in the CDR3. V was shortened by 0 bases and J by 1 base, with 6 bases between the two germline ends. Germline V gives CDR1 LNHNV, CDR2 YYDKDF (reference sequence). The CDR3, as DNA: TGTGCCACCAGCAGAGAGCAGGGGAACACTGAAGCTTTCTTT. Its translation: CATSREQGNTEAFF.

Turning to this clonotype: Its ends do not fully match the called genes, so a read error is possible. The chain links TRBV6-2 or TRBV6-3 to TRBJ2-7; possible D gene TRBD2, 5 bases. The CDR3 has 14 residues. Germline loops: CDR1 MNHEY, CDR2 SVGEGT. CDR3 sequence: CASAPRREVYEQCF. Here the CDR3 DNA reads TGTGCCAGCGCCCCTCGCCGGGAAGTCTACGAGCAGTGCTTC.

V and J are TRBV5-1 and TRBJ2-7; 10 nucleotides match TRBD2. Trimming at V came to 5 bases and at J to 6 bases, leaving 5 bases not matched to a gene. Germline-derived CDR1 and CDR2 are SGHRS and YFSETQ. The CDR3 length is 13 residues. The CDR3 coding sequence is TGCGCCAGCAGTGTAGCGGGAGGCAGCGAGCAGTACTTC. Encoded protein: CASSVAGGSEQYF.

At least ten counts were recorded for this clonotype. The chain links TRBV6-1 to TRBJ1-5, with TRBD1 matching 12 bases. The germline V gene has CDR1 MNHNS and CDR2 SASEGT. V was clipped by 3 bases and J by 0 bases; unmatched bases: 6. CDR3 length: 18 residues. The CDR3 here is CASSDGTGGYYSNQPQHF. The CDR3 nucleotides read TGTGCCAGCAGTGACGGGACAGGGGGCTATTATAGCAATCAGCCCCAGCATTTT.

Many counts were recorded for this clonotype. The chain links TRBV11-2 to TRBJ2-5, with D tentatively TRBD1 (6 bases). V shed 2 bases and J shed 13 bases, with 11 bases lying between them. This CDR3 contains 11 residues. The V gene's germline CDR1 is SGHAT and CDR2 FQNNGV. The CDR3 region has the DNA TGTGCCAGCAGCTTAAGGACAGCCCCGTACTTC. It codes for CASSLRTAPYF.

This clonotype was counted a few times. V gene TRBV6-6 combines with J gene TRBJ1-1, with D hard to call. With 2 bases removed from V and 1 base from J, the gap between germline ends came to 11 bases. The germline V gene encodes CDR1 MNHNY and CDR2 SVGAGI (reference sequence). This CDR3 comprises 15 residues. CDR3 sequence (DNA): TGTGCCAGCAGTTACAGCCAATCCCAGAACACTGAAGCTTTCTTT. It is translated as CASSYSQSQNTEAFF.

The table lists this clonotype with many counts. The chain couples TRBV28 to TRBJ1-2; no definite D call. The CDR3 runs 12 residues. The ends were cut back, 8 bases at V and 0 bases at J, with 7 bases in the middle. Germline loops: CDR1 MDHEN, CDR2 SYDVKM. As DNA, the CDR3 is TGTGCCAGCCTCTCCGCTAACTATGGCTACACCTTC. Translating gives CASLSANYGYTF.

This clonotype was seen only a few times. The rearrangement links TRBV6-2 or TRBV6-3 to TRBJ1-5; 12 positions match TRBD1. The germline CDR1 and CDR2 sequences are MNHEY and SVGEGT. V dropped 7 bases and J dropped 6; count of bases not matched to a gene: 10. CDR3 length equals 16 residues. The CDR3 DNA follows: TGTGCCAGCACATCAATCCGGGACAGGGGGCTTCAGCCCCAGCATTTT. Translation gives CASTSIRDRGLQPQHF.

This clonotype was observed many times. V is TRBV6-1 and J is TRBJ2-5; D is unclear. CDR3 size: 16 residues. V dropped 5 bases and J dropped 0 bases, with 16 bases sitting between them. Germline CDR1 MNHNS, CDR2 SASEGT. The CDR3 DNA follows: TGTGCCAGCAGTCACTTTGACGTCTTGAACCAAGAGACCCAGTACTTC. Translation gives CASSHFDVLNQETQYF.